This T cell receptor (beta chain) was sequenced in a study of shared clonotypes between healthy human individuals. At the deep level, the assay was run. Sequenced by immunoSEQ multiplex PCR; TCRdb stores in-frame clones only, minus some. The sample carries 650,000 to 750,000 clones, roughly 70% recorded once. CDR3 length: 15 amino acids. From germline, CDR1 is SGHTS and CDR2 YDEGEE. Losses at the gene ends were 5 bases for V and 1 base for J; bases not matched to a gene: 8. This chain connects TRBV5-8 to TRBJ2-7; 8 positions match TRBD2. The clonotype comes from a woman aged 25 to 39 in good health. The material sequenced was memory CD4+ T cells sorted from blood. Subset in this sample: CD45RA-negative fraction. The CDR3 region has the DNA TGTGCCAGCAGTATGGAAAGCGGGAGATCCTACGAGCAGTACTTC. Translation: CASSMESGRSYEQYF.